Here is one TCR beta chain with its context. Its antigen remains unknown. This specimen comes from a study of post-analysis software for immune sequencing data. Looking at the study overall: Patients with relapsing-remitting, secondary progressive and progressive-relapsing multiple sclerosis courses were all represented. Study-wide findings and caveats: Four to six TRBV segments appeared more often in patients than in controls, and TRBV5-6, TRBV5-1 and TRBV20-1 were among these. Normalized Chao1 diversity in multiple sclerosis patients fell significantly below that of controls. Co-batched samples clustered tightly together by F measure.

Sequencing libraries made from TCR beta cDNA carried unique molecular identifiers. A population of roughly 1 to 11 million T cells gave rise to approximately 500,000 cDNA molecules. TCRdb redid the calling of the PCR reads with MiXCR, one entry per CDR3 protein. Here the sample spans about 770,000 distinct CDR3 sequences, around 42% being singletons. This CDR3 is 14 amino acids long. The V segment lost 6 bases and the J segment 4 bases; nucleotides outside the gene matches: 8. The V call is TRBV12-3 or TRBV12-4, the J call TRBJ2-7; 8 bases are shared with TRBD1. The source is a girl aged 10-17 years with multiple sclerosis. Sequencing input: blood. The DNA for the CDR3 is TGTGCCAGCAGCCCCGCGCAGGGGGCATACGAGCAGTACTTC. The encoded protein is CASSPAQGAYEQYF.